This TCR beta chain was found in a study of T cell responses to AZD1222 COVID-19 vaccine. The germline CDR1 and CDR2 sequences are MNHEY and SVGAGI. CDR3 length equals 14 residues. The ends were cut back, 0 bases at V and 4 bases at J, with 9 bases in the middle. Of note for this clone: Its antigen is unknown.

Sequencing was performed with immunoSEQ multiplex PCR; in TCRdb, only in-frame clones are kept and a portion is missing. The sample gives tens of thousands of clones, roughly nine tenths of which show up once; 3.1% is in the top ten. Both about-4-week and about-12-week second-dose recipients were combined. Findings and caveats of the study: Without day 14 samples, only post-peak T cell repertoires were studied. Within unmutated variant regions lay the reported targets of nearly half of spike-specific TCRs. Baseline seropositivity characterized only a handful of AZD1222 recipients.

This chain uses TRBV6-5 with TRBJ1-2, with D possibly TRBD1 on 6 matching bases. This receptor was obtained from an adult who received the AZD1222 COVID-19 vaccine. The sequencing used peripheral blood, collected 28 days after the second AZD1222 dose. CDR3 nucleotide sequence: TGTGCCAGCAGTTACTCGACAGGAGCCTATGGCTACACCTTC. Amino acids: CASSYSTGAYGYTF.